The clone carrying this T cell receptor (beta chain) has ten or more counts. The antigen remains unidentified. The record originates from a study of neurological immune-mediated disorders. Findings of the study overall: One cluster of related CDR3 sequences contained, by phylogenetic grouping, the repertoires of 18 of 34 multiple sclerosis patients and formed a possible signature. Multiple sclerosis, the disease with the least TCR clonal expansion, fell below healthy controls, whereas HTLV-1-associated myelopathy showed the most. There was no clinical or MRI feature that showed an association with the multiple sclerosis repertoire cluster.

5'RACE generated cDNA with 10-nucleotide random UMIs. TCRdb itself ran the 5' RACE reads through MiXCR, one entry per CDR3 protein. The data show 20,000 or so distinct CDR3 sequences, with about 2.6% seen just once and about 5.5% held by the top ten. The CDR3 length is 14 residues. V lost 1 base to trimming and J lost 14 bases; unmatched junction nucleotides: 8. The germline CDR1 and CDR2 sequences are DFQATT and SNEGSKA (reference sequence). The J gene is TRBJ2-4, the V gene TRBV20-1; 13 positions agree with TRBD2. The sequencing input was PBMCs. The clonotype originates from a woman between 18 and 30 years old with multiple sclerosis. CDR3 sequence reads: CSARGTSGSLGKYF. The CDR3 DNA sequence: TGCAGTGCTAGAGGGACTAGCGGGAGTTTGGGGAAGTACTTC.